This T cell receptor (beta chain) was captured by sequencing in a study of blood T cell repertoires in COVID-19. The length of the CDR3 is 15 residues. The germline V gene encodes CDR1 SGHRS and CDR2 YFSETQ. Trimming took off 2 bases at V and 8 bases at J, with 19 bases between the two ends. In its sample, this clone was seen a few times. Original methodology: Nucleated cell number was recorded as an estimate derived from reference gene primer amplification. Profiling relied on immunoSEQ multiplex PCR, and the TCRdb table lists in-frame clones only, not all of them. V and J calls plus clone size are reproduced from that table; the DNA served to infer D and trimming. The table has about 70,000 clones, about nine tenths seen once.

This TCR was recovered from a woman of 80 years or more with active or convalescent COVID-19. The chain uses TRBV5-1 and TRBJ1-2; D remains unclear. Sequenced material: peripheral blood. As DNA, the CDR3 is TGCGCCAGCAGCTTCTCCCTGGGAGCCCATGGGGGCTACACCTTC. Protein sequence: CASSFSLGAHGGYTF.